This T cell receptor (beta chain) was retrieved from a study of cytomegalovirus exposure and HLA in healthy donors. Study-level results: Most TCR sequences were rare, but some public TCRs occurred in many donors. In a later analysis, first-cohort TCR clusters were found to tend to co-occur in the 120 or so validation repertoires.

Sequencing used immunoSEQ multiplex PCR; TCRdb keeps in-frame clones, though not all of them. The data contain approximately 150,000 clones, 84% of them singletons. The CDR3 extends over 15 amino acids. Trimming took 6 bases from V and 4 from J; bases not matched to a gene: 6. CDR1 MNHEY and CDR2 SVGAGI come from the germline V gene. A note on this clone: What it binds is not known.

J is TRBJ2-5 and V is TRBV6-5; 12 bases align to TRBD1. This TCR derives from a man aged 30-40 years in good health and CMV-seropositive. Specimen: PBMCs. The CDR3 sequence is CASSSPGQGAETQYF. The CDR3 coding sequence is TGTGCCAGCAGCTCGCCGGGACAGGGGGCAGAGACCCAGTACTTC.